This note documents a single T cell receptor (beta chain) sequence. The sample originates from a study of blood T cell repertoires in COVID-19. Study overall: PBMCs, B-cell-depleted T cells, or T cells were the source of the cDNA or gDNA that made up the material.

V was pared by 6 bases and J by 1 base, with 9 bases of the junction left unmatched. Germline V CDR1 and CDR2: MNHNY, SVGAGI (reference sequence). The CDR3 is 16 residues long. The authors' processing: The assay estimated nucleated cells by amplifying reference gene primers. The method was immunoSEQ multiplex PCR; TCRdb's version includes in-frame clones alone and lacks a portion of them. V and J calls and clone size are as listed in that table; D and trimming were resolved from the DNA. The table has some 500,000 clones, about 89% seen once. Seattle patients were enrolled during active infection and followed longitudinally.

Material for sequencing was peripheral blood. The chain has TRBV6-6 and TRBJ2-3, with 8 nucleotides matching TRBD2. The source is a woman aged 50 to 60 with COVID-19, enrolled during active disease. The CDR3 loop reads CASSPGGRGGTDTQYF. The DNA of the CDR3 is TGTGCCAGCAGCCCTGGAGGGCGGGGGGGCACAGATACGCAGTATTTT.